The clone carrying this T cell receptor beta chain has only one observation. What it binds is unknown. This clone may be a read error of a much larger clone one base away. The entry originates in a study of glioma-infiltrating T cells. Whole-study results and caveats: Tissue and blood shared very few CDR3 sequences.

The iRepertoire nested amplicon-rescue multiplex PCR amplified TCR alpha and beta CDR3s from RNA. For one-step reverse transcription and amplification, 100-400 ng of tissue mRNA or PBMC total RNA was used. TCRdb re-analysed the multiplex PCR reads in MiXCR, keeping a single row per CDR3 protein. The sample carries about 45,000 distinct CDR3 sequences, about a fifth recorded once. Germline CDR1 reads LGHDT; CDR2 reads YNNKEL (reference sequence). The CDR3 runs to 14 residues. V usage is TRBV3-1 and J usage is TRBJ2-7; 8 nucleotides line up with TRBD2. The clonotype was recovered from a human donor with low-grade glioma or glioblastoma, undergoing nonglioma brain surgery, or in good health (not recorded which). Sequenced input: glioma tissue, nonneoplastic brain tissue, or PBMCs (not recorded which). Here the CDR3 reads CASSRRGVFYEQHF. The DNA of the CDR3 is TGTGCCAGCAGTAGGCGGGGGGTCTTCTACGAGCAGCACTTC.